The rows below give T cell receptor beta chains drawn from one sample of a study of early T cells in non-severe SARS-CoV-2 infection. Each CDR3 protein gets one entry after TCRdb re-called the 5' RACE reads with MiXCR. In the table there are tens of thousands of distinct CDR3 sequences, around 12% of which are singletons. Input material: whole blood. These receptors were obtained from an adult who was a healthcare worker with PCR-confirmed SARS-CoV-2 infection or an uninfected control (not recorded which). Each CDR3 is given with its conserved first and last residue. A D gene is named only where the DNA matches it firmly. Size is omitted from some rows. Given values are once, few, many or a class for expanded clones.

abundance,j_gene,v_gene,d_gene,CDR3nt,CDR3aa
NA,TRBJ2-7,TRBV4-1,NA,TGCGCCAGCAGCCAAGAAGCTACAGGGATCTGGGAGCAGTACTTC,CASSQEATGIWEQYF
few,TRBJ2-4,TRBV28,NA,TGTGCCAGCAGTCTACAGGGAGCCAAAAACATTCAGTACTTC,CASSLQGAKNIQYF
few,TRBJ2-7,TRBV4-1,TRBD2,TGCGCCAGCAGCCTACGACTAGCGGGGAGCTCCTACGAGCAGTACTTC,CASSLRLAGSSYEQYF
NA,TRBJ1-1,TRBV28,NA,TGTGCCAGCAATGGGCCCTCCAGAGCTTTCTTT,CASNGPSRAFF
many,TRBJ1-1,TRBV29-1,NA,TGCAGCGTTGAGGACGGGGGTGAAGCTTTCTTT,CSVEDGGEAFF
NA,TRBJ2-3,TRBV11-2,NA,TGTGCCAGCAGCTCCGAGGGACTTCCTACGCAGTATTTT,CASSSEGLPTQYF
few,TRBJ1-1,TRBV7-6,NA,TGTGCCAGCAGGACAGGTAACACTGAAGCTTTCTTT,CASRTGNTEAFF
NA,TRBJ2-1,TRBV7-2,NA,TGTGCCAGCAGCCCGTCGATTCGGGGCGATGAGCAGTTCTTC,CASSPSIRGDEQFF
few,TRBJ2-3,TRBV28,NA,TGTGCCAGCAGTTCCGGGACAGCGGGGGCTACGCAGTATTTT,CASSSGTAGATQYF
NA,TRBJ2-5,TRBV6-2/TRBV6-3,TRBD1,TGTGCCAGCAGTTACTCGACCGAGACAGGGCTATATGGAGAGACCCAGTACTTC,CASSYSTETGLYGETQYF
NA,TRBJ2-3,TRBV20-1,NA,TGCAGTGCTAGGCAGGGAGGTGGCCCAGATACGCAGTATTTT,CSARQGGGPDTQYF
NA,TRBJ1-1,TRBV7-9,NA,TGTGCCAGCAGCTTAGATCAGGTCACGAACACTGAAGCTTTCTTT,CASSLDQVTNTEAFF
NA,TRBJ1-6,TRBV28,NA,TGTGCCAGCAGGCCGGGACCCCGGCACTCACCCCTCCACTTT,CASRPGPRHSPLHF
NA,TRBJ2-2,TRBV5-1,TRBD2,TGCGCCAGCAGCTCCGGACTAGCGGGAGCAGGCACCGGGGAGCTGTTTTTT,CASSSGLAGAGTGELFF
NA,TRBJ1-2,TRBV27,NA,TGTGCCAGCAGTTTATCGGGATTGTATGGCTACACCTTC,CASSLSGLYGYTF
many,TRBJ2-1,TRBV11-2,NA,TGTGCCAGCAGCTTACAGTCCCGAAACTCCAATGAGCAGTTCTTC,CASSLQSRNSNEQFF
NA,TRBJ2-3,TRBV28,NA,TGTGCCAGCACCCCTGGCGGTCCTAGCACAGATACGCAGTATTTT,CASTPGGPSTDTQYF
few,TRBJ1-1,TRBV27,NA,TGTGCCAGCAGTTCCCCCCGGGGGGGGCGGTACACTGAAGCTTTCTTT,CASSSPRGGRYTEAFF
NA,TRBJ2-7,TRBV20-1,TRBD1,TGCAGTGCTAGAGATCCCTGGACAGGGGGAATCGAGCAGTACTTC,CSARDPWTGGIEQYF
few,TRBJ1-2,TRBV25-1,NA,TGTGCCAGCAGTGATGGAGATGGCTACACCTTC,CASSDGDGYTF
few,TRBJ2-3,TRBV28,NA,TGTGCCAGCAGTTTAGGCCCCCTTACTAAAGATACGCAGTATTTT,CASSLGPLTKDTQYF
NA,TRBJ1-1,TRBV5-4,NA,TGTGCCAGCAGCTTGATGTCAACTGAAGCTTTCTTT,CASSLMSTEAFF
few,TRBJ2-1,TRBV11-2,NA,TGTGCCAGCAGGCCGACGACAGATCTCAATGAGCAGTTCTTC,CASRPTTDLNEQFF
many,TRBJ2-3,TRBV9,NA,TGTGCCAGCAGCGTAGACCACACAGATACGCAGTATTTT,CASSVDHTDTQYF
NA,TRBJ2-7,TRBV6-2/TRBV6-3,NA,TGTGCCAGCAGTTACGACAGTCAGTACGAGCAGTACTTC,CASSYDSQYEQYF
many,TRBJ1-5,TRBV12-3/TRBV12-4,TRBD1,TGTGCCAGCAGCCGGGACAGCGTAAATCAGCCCCAGCATTTT,CASSRDSVNQPQHF
NA,TRBJ2-3,TRBV9,NA,TGTGCCAGCAGCGTAGTTTCCCTAGGCTCAGATACGCAGTATTTT,CASSVVSLGSDTQYF
NA,TRBJ2-6,TRBV7-9,NA,TGTGCCAGCAGCTCAGACAGGAATACCAACGTCCTGACTTTC,CASSSDRNTNVLTF
NA,TRBJ2-4,TRBV5-1,NA,TGCGCCAGCTCTAGAGCCGAAAACATTCAGTACTTC,CASSRAENIQYF
few,TRBJ1-2,TRBV5-6,NA,TGTGCCAGCAGCTTGACAGGGCTAAAACCGGGCTACACCTTC,CASSLTGLKPGYTF
NA,TRBJ2-2,TRBV5-1,NA,TGCGCCAGCAGCTCCATCCCTTGGGGGGTCCGACAAGCCACGAACACCGGGGAGCTGTTTTTT,CASSSIPWGVRQATNTGELFF
NA,TRBJ2-2,TRBV6-2/TRBV6-3,TRBD1,TGTGCCAGCAGTTCATTCTGGGGACAGGGGACCCCCTCGAACACCGGGGAGCTGTTTTTT,CASSSFWGQGTPSNTGELFF
NA,TRBJ2-5,TRBV10-3,NA,TGTGCCATCAGTGAGTTGAGGGGAAGGCAAGAGACCCAGTACTTC,CAISELRGRQETQYF
many,TRBJ2-3,TRBV6-4,NA,TGTGCCAGCAGTGACGGGAGCACAGATACGCAGTATTTT,CASSDGSTDTQYF
medium-sized,TRBJ2-1,TRBV27,NA,TGTGCCAGCAGTTTAAGGCGGGATGAGCAGTTCTTC,CASSLRRDEQFF
NA,TRBJ2-3,TRBV20-1,NA,TGCAGTGCTTCGACCCCCACAGATACGCAGTATTTT,CSASTPTDTQYF
few,TRBJ2-3,TRBV27,NA,TGTGCCAGCGGACCCCAGGGCAGACCGGAGGCGGGAACCGATACGCAGTATTTT,CASGPQGRPEAGTDTQYF
NA,TRBJ2-1,TRBV3-1,NA,TGTGCCAGCAGCCAAGATCTAGCGATCGGGCCCTACAATGAGCAGTTCTTC,CASSQDLAIGPYNEQFF
NA,TRBJ1-5,TRBV20-1,NA,TGCAGTGCTGGCAACAGGGTCGAGGGTCAGCCCCAGCATTTT,CSAGNRVEGQPQHF
few,TRBJ2-7,TRBV11-2,TRBD2,TGTGCCAGCAGCTTCACACTAGCGGGAGGTACCTACGAGCAGTACTTC,CASSFTLAGGTYEQYF
NA,TRBJ2-7,TRBV10-2,TRBD1,TGCGCCAGCAGGACGGGACAGGGGACCTACGAGCAGTACTTC,CASRTGQGTYEQYF
many,TRBJ1-2,TRBV2,NA,TGTGCCAGCAGTCCAGTTCCACGGAACTATGGCTACACCTTC,CASSPVPRNYGYTF
NA,TRBJ1-1,TRBV9,NA,TGTGCCAGTAAGCGAGAGGGGACTGAAGCTTTCTTT,CASKREGTEAFF
many,TRBJ2-5,TRBV7-9,TRBD1,TGTGCCAGCAGCTTAGCTTGGACAGGCGGCGAGACCCAGTACTTC,CASSLAWTGGETQYF
many,TRBJ1-2,TRBV10-3,NA,TGTGCCATCAGTGACGGGCAGGGGTATGACTACACCTTC,CAISDGQGYDYTF
NA,TRBJ2-1,TRBV29-1,NA,TGCAGCGTCTTCGGACAGACGTTCGATGAGCAGTTCTTC,CSVFGQTFDEQFF
many,TRBJ2-7,TRBV28,TRBD2,TGTGCCAGCACCCCAGCGGGGTTCGCCCTCTACGAGCAGTACTTC,CASTPAGFALYEQYF
NA,TRBJ2-1,TRBV19,NA,TGTGCCAGTAGTACGGACTCTAACAATGAGCAGTTCTTC,CASSTDSNNEQFF